The 32 T cell receptor beta chains below come from one sample, sequenced in a study of blood T cell repertoires in COVID-19 (TCRdb year 2020). Preparation of the library involved the immunoSEQ multiplex PCR assay. Held by TCRdb, this immuneACCESS table contains in-frame sequences only and omits some clones. Under half of the omission traces to an unresolved V gene where checked; the cause of the rest is unknown. This sample has roughly 230,000 clones in its table, and roughly 84% of those were observed once. Around 4.4% of the sample comes from the top ten. The sequenced sample was peripheral blood. The source is a man aged 45 to 65 with active or convalescent COVID-19.

The chain links TRBV6-1 to TRBJ2-2; 9 positions match TRBD2. V lost 3 bases to trimming and J lost 4 bases; unmatched junction nucleotides: 3. The CDR3 consists of 15 residues. Germline values: CDR1 MNHNS, CDR2 SASEGT. The CDR3 loop reads CASSESGGSTGELFF. CDR3 nucleotides: TGTGCCAGCAGTGAGAGCGGGGGGAGCACCGGGGAGCTGTTTTTT.

The V gene is TRBV7-9, the J gene TRBJ2-1; weak D call: TRBD1 (5 bases). The CDR3 runs to 15 residues. Trimming cost V 6 bases and J 13 bases, with 25 bases left between them. Germline CDR1 is SEHNR and CDR2 is FQNEAQ (reference sequence). The CDR3 protein is CASSKIPQVGPAQFF. The CDR3 nucleotides are TGTGCCAGCAGTAAAATTCCGCAGGTGGGGCCGGCACAGTTCTTC.

The V call is TRBV2, the J call TRBJ2-7; the D gene is possibly TRBD1 (7 bases). V was shortened by 1 base and J by 3 bases, with 16 bases between the two germline ends. The germline gives CDR1 SNHLY, CDR2 FYNNEI. The CDR3 has 16 residues. The CDR3 is CASSEGGTDHLYEQYF. CDR3 coding DNA: TGTGCCAGCAGTGAAGGCGGGACAGATCACCTCTACGAGCAGTACTTC.

The chain combines TRBV19 with TRBJ2-2; a weak D match, TRBD1 (6 bases). The CDR3 totals 16 residues. From germline, CDR1 is LNHDA and CDR2 SQIVND (reference sequence). V was trimmed by 5 bases and J by 3 bases, leaving 16 bases between them. In DNA, the CDR3 is TGTGCCAGTAGTCCTAGAGGGACAAAATACACCGGGGAGCTGTTTTTT. Amino acid sequence: CASSPRGTKYTGELFF.

The CDR3 sequence is CAWGLAGTGGDSPLHF. The CDR3 nucleotides are TGTGCCTGGGGACTAGCGGGGACAGGGGGCGACTCACCCCTCCACTTT. The V call is TRBV30, the J call TRBJ1-6; 12 nucleotides match TRBD1. There are 16 residues in the CDR3. Germline V lookup: CDR1 GTSNPN, CDR2 SVGIG (reference sequence). Trimming at V came to 5 bases and at J to 10 bases, leaving 12 bases not matched to a gene.

This sequence joins TRBV6-2 or TRBV6-3 and TRBJ2-1, with 8 nucleotides matching TRBD2. Germline assignment: CDR1 MNHEY and CDR2 SVGEGT. This CDR3 is 16 amino acids long. The trim removed 5 bases at V and 7 bases at J, leaving 13 bases unmatched. The CDR3 loop reads CASSPMLAGGKNEQFF. CDR3 in DNA: TGTGCCAGCAGTCCCATGCTGGCGGGGGGTAAAAATGAGCAGTTCTTC.

This clone was observed a handful of times. The chain is built from TRBV2 and TRBJ1-2, with no clear D. This CDR3 contains 13 residues. CDR1 is SNHLY and CDR2 is FYNNEI in the germline V gene. The germline V and J ends were trimmed by 4 bases and 2 bases, with 8 bases remaining between them. CDR3 amino acids: CASSGRPNYGYTF. The CDR3, as DNA: TGTGCCAGCAGTGGGCGGCCGAACTATGGCTACACCTTC.

V gene TRBV6-2 or TRBV6-3 combines with J gene TRBJ2-7; 8 bases fit TRBD2. Losses at the gene ends were 5 bases for V and 0 bases for J; bases not matched to a gene: 3. The germline CDR1 and CDR2 sequences are MNHEY and SVGEGT. The length of the CDR3 is 14 residues. CDR3 nucleotide sequence: TGTGCCAGCAGTCATAGCGGGAACTCCTACGAGCAGTACTTC. It is translated as CASSHSGNSYEQYF.

The chain uses TRBV24-1 and TRBJ2-3; the match to TRBD1 covers 10 bases. Per the germline V gene, CDR1 is KGHDR and CDR2 is SFDVKD. CDR3 length: 16 residues. J gave up 3 bases and V 5 bases, and 7 bases lay outside the gene matches. The CDR3 nucleotides are TGTGCCACCAGTGCCCGGACAGGGGGTACGACAGATACGCAGTATTTT. Residues: CATSARTGGTTDTQYF.

This clone was observed a few times. The chain is built from TRBV28 and TRBJ1-5, with D possibly TRBD1 on 5 matching bases. The ends were cut back, 11 bases at V and 4 bases at J, with 27 bases in the middle. Germline V gene sequence: CDR1 MDHEN, CDR2 SYDVKM. CDR3 length equals 17 residues. CDR3 protein: CALSSPQGLLGNQPQHF. CDR3 bases: TGTGCCCTCTCCAGCCCCCAGGGCCTTTTGGGAAATCAGCCCCAGCATTTT.

The chain has TRBV10-3 and TRBJ1-1; weak D call: TRBD1 (6 bases). Per germline, CDR1 ENHRY and CDR2 SYGVKD. This CDR3 comprises 13 residues. The ends were cut back, 11 bases at V and 1 base at J, with 14 bases in the middle. CDR3 bases: TGTGCCTTTGAGGGGGAGGGGAACACTGAAGCTTTCTTT. Its protein is CAFEGEGNTEAFF.

The chain couples TRBV25-1 to TRBJ1-1; 7 positions agree with TRBD1. The CDR3 has 12 amino acids. CDR1 and CDR2 (germline): MGHDK, SYGVNS. With V trimmed by 5 bases and J by 8 bases, 5 bases remained unmatched. The CDR3 loop reads CASSRMTGEAFF. CDR3 coding DNA: TGTGCCAGCAGTAGGATGACAGGGGAAGCTTTCTTT.

This rearrangement joins TRBV12-3 or TRBV12-4 to TRBJ2-7; the match to TRBD1 covers 11 bases. Losses at the gene ends were 8 bases for V and 6 bases for J; bases not matched to a gene: 6. The CDR3 covers 13 residues. This CDR3 is CASRDRGAGEQYF. In DNA, the CDR3 is TGTGCCAGCCGGGACAGGGGGGCAGGCGAGCAGTACTTC.

This chain joins TRBV24-1 and TRBJ1-1, with D possibly TRBD1 on 6 matching bases. The CDR3 covers 11 residues. Trimming pared 5 bases from V and 10 bases from J, leaving 10 bases between. Germline V CDR1 and CDR2: KGHDR, SFDVKD. CDR3 DNA: TGTGCCACCAGTGGGAGGGGGGGAGCTTTCTTT. Amino acids: CATSGRGGAFF.

This clone was counted a few times. This sequence joins TRBV10-3 and TRBJ1-5; D remains unclear. Germline V gene data show CDR1 as ENHRY and CDR2 as SYGVKD. The CDR3 is 12 amino acids. V shed 4 bases and J shed 4 bases, with 5 bases lying between them. CDR3 sequence: CAISGANQPQHF. The CDR3, as DNA: TGTGCCATCAGTGGGGCTAATCAGCCCCAGCATTTT.

V is TRBV7-3 and J is TRBJ2-3; 10 bases align to TRBD2. CDR1 SGHTA and CDR2 FQGTGA come from the germline V gene. CDR3 length: 15 residues. V shed 0 bases and J 4 bases; nucleotides not matched to a gene: 1. The CDR3 sequence: CASSLTSGGADTQYF. DNA of the CDR3: TGTGCCAGCAGCTTAACCAGCGGGGGGGCAGATACGCAGTATTTT. Together with reference TRBV7-3 and TRBJ2-3, the CDR3 gives the full variable domain: GAGVSQTPSNKVTEKGKYVELRCDPISGHTALYWYRQSLGQGPEFLIYFQGTGAADDSGLPNDRFFAVRPEGSVSTLKIQRTERGDSAVYLCASSLTSGGADTQYFGPGTRLTVL.

A word on this clone: Other DNA sequences within the sample encode an identical CDR3. V and J are TRBV6-4 and TRBJ1-1; TRBD1 might be the D (5 bases). Germline V gene data show CDR1 as MRHNA and CDR2 as SNTAGT. This CDR3 contains 13 residues. V gave up 2 bases and J gave up 5 bases, with 9 bases separating them. CDR3 bases: TGTGCCAGCAGTGACAGGGGAGGTACTGAAGCTTTCTTT. Residues: CASSDRGGTEAFF.

The rearrangement uses TRBV2 and TRBJ1-2; tentatively, D is TRBD1 (5 bases). V lost 5 bases and J 0 bases, leaving 13 bases between the germline ends. CDR1 is SNHLY and CDR2 is FYNNEI in the germline V gene. The CDR3 is 15 residues long. The CDR3 DNA reads TGTGCCAGCAGTTCTTACAGGAGTGCTAACTATGGCTACACCTTC. Translated: CASSSYRSANYGYTF.

This chain connects TRBV7-6 to TRBJ1-3; D is possibly TRBD1 (6 bases). This CDR3 has 14 residues. CDR1 is SGHVS, CDR2 FNYEAQ, per germline. V was clipped by 5 bases and J by 2 bases, with 10 bases between them. This CDR3 is CASSGGSAGNTIYF. The CDR3, as DNA: TGTGCCAGCAGCGGGGGCTCGGCTGGAAACACCATATATTTT.

V and J are TRBV3-1 (or the pseudogene TRBV3-2) and TRBJ1-2; the D gene is possibly TRBD1 (6 bases). The germline V gene encodes CDR1 LGHDT and CDR2 YNNKEL (reference sequence). V was cut by 4 bases and J by 3 bases, with 15 bases left in between. This CDR3 comprises 15 residues. This CDR3 is CASSLRRGRDYGYTF. Written as DNA, the CDR3 is TGTGCCAGCAGCCTTAGGCGGGGGCGCGACTATGGCTACACCTTC.

The chain couples TRBV19 to TRBJ1-5, with D tentatively TRBD1 (6 bases). The V gene lost 1 base and the J gene lost 0 bases, with 10 bases spanning the gap. The CDR3 consists of 16 residues. The germline V gene encodes CDR1 LNHDA and CDR2 SQIVND (reference sequence). The CDR3 here is CASSIAAGVSNQPQHF. Written as DNA, the CDR3 is TGTGCCAGTAGTATAGCGGCAGGGGTTAGCAATCAGCCCCAGCATTTT.

V usage is TRBV25-1 and J usage is TRBJ2-3; TRBD1 matches 7 bases. Germline V gene sequence: CDR1 MGHDK, CDR2 SYGVNS. Trimming removed 7 bases from V and 9 bases from J; junction bases left unmatched: 7. This CDR3 is 12 amino acids long. Here the CDR3 DNA reads TGTGCCAGCACCAAAACAGGGGTCACGCAGTATTTT. This codes for CASTKTGVTQYF.

The chain recombines TRBV30 with TRBJ1-1, with 7 bases fitting TRBD1. J lost 0 bases, V lost 2 bases, and 6 bases had no gene match. Germline values: CDR1 GTSNPN, CDR2 SVGIG (reference sequence). The CDR3 covers 15 residues. Here the CDR3 reads CAWSKGAPMNTEAFF. The CDR3 nucleotides read TGTGCCTGGAGTAAGGGGGCCCCTATGAACACTGAAGCTTTCTTT.

The rearrangement uses TRBV10-3 and TRBJ1-5; D is ambiguous. The ends were cut back, 2 bases at V and 8 bases at J, with 7 bases in the middle. CDR1 is ENHRY and CDR2 is SYGVKD in the germline V gene. This CDR3 has 12 residues. CDR3 protein: CAISEVGEPQHF. Written as DNA, the CDR3 is TGTGCCATCAGTGAGGTCGGGGAGCCCCAGCATTTT.

This chain uses TRBV7-6 with TRBJ2-1; 12 bases are shared with TRBD2. The CDR3 extends over 19 amino acids. CDR1 is SGHVS, CDR2 FNYEAQ, per germline. V was clipped by 4 bases and J by 0 bases; unmatched bases: 10. CDR3 bases: TGTGCCAGCAGCTCTAGTGTCGGACTAGCGGGGCCCTCCTACAATGAGCAGTTCTTC. Its protein is CASSSSVGLAGPSYNEQFF.

There are a few counts of this clone. The genes are TRBV12-3 or TRBV12-4 and TRBJ1-6; 10 bases are a match to TRBD1. This CDR3 is built from 13 residues. V lost 7 bases to trimming and J lost 11 bases; unmatched junction nucleotides: 5. The CDR3 sequence is CASNNDRGPPLHF. The DNA for the CDR3 is TGTGCCAGCAACAACGACAGGGGGCCACCCCTCCACTTT.

This chain joins TRBV2 and TRBJ1-2; tentative D call: TRBD1 (5 bases). V was trimmed by 6 bases and J by 0 bases, leaving 8 bases between them. The germline CDR1 and CDR2 sequences are SNHLY and FYNNEI. This CDR3 has 13 amino acids. CDR3 residues: CASRGDSNYGYTF. CDR3 DNA sequence: TGTGCCAGCAGGGGGGACTCTAACTATGGCTACACCTTC.

The chain joins TRBV6-6 to TRBJ1-2; TRBD1 matches 8 bases. CDR1 and CDR2 from the germline V gene are MNHNY and SVGAGI (reference sequence). This CDR3 region has 16 residues. V trimming: 0 bases; J trimming: 5 bases; junction bases outside the gene matches: 8. CDR3 DNA sequence: TGTGCCAGCAGTTACTCGAAGGGGGGACAGGAGTATGGCTACACCTTC. Its protein product is CASSYSKGGQEYGYTF.

The J gene is TRBJ1-1, the V gene TRBV7-2, with a possible D match to TRBD1 (6 bases). Trimming removed 5 bases from V and 0 bases from J, with 16 bases in between. This CDR3 contains 16 residues. CDR1 is SGHTA, CDR2 FQGNSA, per germline. The CDR3: CASSPQTGTMNTEAFF. In nucleotides, the CDR3 is TGTGCCAGCAGCCCCCAAACAGGGACGATGAACACTGAAGCTTTCTTT. Using reference TRBV7-2 and TRBJ1-1 for the parts outside the CDR3, the full variable domain is GAGVSQSPSNKVTEKGKDVELRCDPISGHTALYWYRQSLGQGLEFLIYFQGNSAPDKSGLPSDRFSAERTGGSVSTLTIQRTQQEDSAVYLCASSPQTGTMNTEAFFGQGTRLTVV.

The sample holds a few counts of this clone. The chain joins TRBV3-1 (or the pseudogene TRBV3-2) to TRBJ2-7, with D tentatively TRBD2 (5 bases). Trimming left V 1 base short and J 5 bases short, with 12 bases between. Germline V gives CDR1 LGHDT, CDR2 YNNKEL (reference sequence). This CDR3 region has 14 residues. The CDR3 DNA reads as TGTGCCAGCAGCCAAGTAGCTAGCACCAACGAGCAGTACTTC. Translating gives CASSQVASTNEQYF.

The chain uses TRBV12-5 and TRBJ1-1; 9 bases map to TRBD1. CDR1 and CDR2 from the germline V gene are LGHNT and FRNRAP. After removal of 3 bases from V and 1 base from J, the junction contained 6 bases not matched to a gene. The CDR3 totals 16 residues. The DNA of the CDR3 is TGTGCTAGTGGTTTCGGGACAGGGATGAGGAACACTGAAGCTTTCTTT. It translates to CASGFGTGMRNTEAFF.

The count of this clone is one. V gene TRBV5-6 combines with J gene TRBJ2-3; perhaps TRBD1 as D (6 bases). Trimming took 4 bases from V and 5 from J, leaving 11 bases between them. Per germline, CDR1 SGHDT and CDR2 YYEEEE. The CDR3 consists of 13 residues. The CDR3 loop reads CASSVETGDTQYF. CDR3 in DNA: TGTGCCAGCAGCGTCGAGACAGGAGATACGCAGTATTTT.